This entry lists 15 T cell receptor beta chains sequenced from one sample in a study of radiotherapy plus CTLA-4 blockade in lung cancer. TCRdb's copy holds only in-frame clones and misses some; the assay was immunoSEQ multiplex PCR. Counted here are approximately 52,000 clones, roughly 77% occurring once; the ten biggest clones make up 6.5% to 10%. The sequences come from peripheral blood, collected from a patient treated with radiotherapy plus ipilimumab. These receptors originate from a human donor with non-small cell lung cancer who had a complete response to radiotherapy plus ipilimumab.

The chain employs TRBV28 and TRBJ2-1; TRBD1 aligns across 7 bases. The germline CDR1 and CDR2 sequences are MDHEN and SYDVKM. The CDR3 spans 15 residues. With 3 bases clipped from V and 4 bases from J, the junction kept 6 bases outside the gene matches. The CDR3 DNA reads TGTGCCAGCAGTTTGGAGACAGGGCGTTACAATGAGCAGTTCTTC. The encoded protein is CASSLETGRYNEQFF. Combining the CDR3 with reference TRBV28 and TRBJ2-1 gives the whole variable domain DVKVTQSSRYLVKRTGEKVFLECVQDMDHENMFWYRQDPGLGLRLIYFSYDVKMKEKGDIPEGYSVSREKKERFSLILESASTNQTSMYLCASSLETGRYNEQFFGPGTRLTVL.

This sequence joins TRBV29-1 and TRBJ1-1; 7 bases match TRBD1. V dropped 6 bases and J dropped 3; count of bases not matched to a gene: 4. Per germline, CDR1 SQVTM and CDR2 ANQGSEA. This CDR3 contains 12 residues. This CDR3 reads CSVRQGDTEAFF. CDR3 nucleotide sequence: TGCAGCGTGCGTCAGGGGGACACTGAAGCTTTCTTT.

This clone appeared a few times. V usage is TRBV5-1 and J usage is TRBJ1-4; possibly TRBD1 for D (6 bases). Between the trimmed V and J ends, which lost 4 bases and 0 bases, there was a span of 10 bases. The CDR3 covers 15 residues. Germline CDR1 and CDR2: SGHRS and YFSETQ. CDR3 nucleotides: TGCGCCAGCAGCCAAGGACAGACAACTAATGAAAAACTGTTTTTT. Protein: CASSQGQTTNEKLFF.

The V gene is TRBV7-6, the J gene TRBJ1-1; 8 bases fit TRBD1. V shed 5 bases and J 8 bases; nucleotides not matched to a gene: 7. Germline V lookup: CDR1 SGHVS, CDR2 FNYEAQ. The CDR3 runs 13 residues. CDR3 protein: CASSQDRVREAFF. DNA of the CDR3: TGTGCCAGCAGCCAGGACAGGGTCCGCGAAGCTTTCTTT. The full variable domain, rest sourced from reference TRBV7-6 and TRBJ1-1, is GAGVSQSPRYKVTKRGQDVALRCDPISGHVSLYWYRQALGQGPEFLTYFNYEAQQDKSGLPNDRFSAERPEGSISTLTIQRTEQRDSAMYRCASSQDRVREAFFGQGTRLTVV.

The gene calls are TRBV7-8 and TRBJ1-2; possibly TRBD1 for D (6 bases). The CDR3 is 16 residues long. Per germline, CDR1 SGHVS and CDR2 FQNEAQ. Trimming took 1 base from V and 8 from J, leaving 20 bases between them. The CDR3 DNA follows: TGTGCCAGCAGCTTAGGCCGCTTCGAGGGGGTGGCAGGCTACACCTTC. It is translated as CASSLGRFEGVAGYTF.

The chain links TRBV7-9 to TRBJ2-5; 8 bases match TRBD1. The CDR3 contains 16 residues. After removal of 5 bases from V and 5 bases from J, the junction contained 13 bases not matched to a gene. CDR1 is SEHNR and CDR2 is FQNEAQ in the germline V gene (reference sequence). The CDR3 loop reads CASSQVEGQVFETQYF. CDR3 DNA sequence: TGTGCCAGCAGCCAAGTAGAGGGACAGGTATTCGAGACCCAGTACTTC.

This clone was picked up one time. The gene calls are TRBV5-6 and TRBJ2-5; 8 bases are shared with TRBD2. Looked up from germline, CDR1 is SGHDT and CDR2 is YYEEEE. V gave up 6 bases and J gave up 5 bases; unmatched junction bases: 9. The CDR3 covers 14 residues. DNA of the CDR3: TGTGCCAGCACCCTAAACGGGGGGGCGGAGACCCAGTACTTC. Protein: CASTLNGGAETQYF.

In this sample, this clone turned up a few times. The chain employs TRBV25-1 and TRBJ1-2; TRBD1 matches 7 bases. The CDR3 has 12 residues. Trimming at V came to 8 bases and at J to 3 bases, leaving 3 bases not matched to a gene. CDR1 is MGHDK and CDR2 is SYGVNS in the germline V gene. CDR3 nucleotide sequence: TGTGCCAGCGGTGGACAGGACTATGGCTACACCTTC. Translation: CASGGQDYGYTF.

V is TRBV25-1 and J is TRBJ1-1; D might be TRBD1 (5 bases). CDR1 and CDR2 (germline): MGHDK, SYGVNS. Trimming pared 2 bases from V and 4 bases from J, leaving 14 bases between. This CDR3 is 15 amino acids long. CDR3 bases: TGTGCCAGCAGTGAACTGGGAGGGGCGGGCACTGAAGCTTTCTTT. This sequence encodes CASSELGGAGTEAFF.

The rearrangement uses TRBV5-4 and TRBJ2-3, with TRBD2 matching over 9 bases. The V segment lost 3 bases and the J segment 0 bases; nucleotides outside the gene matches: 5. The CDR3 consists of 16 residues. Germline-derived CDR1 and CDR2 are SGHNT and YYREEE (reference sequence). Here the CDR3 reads CASSSASGKSTDTQYF. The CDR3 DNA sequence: TGTGCCAGCAGCTCGGCTAGCGGGAAGAGCACAGATACGCAGTATTTT.

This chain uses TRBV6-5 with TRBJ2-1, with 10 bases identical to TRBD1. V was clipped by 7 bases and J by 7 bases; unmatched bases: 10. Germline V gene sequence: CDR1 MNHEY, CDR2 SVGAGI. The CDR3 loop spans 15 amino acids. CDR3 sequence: CASNLPGQGRNEQFF. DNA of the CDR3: TGTGCCAGCAATCTTCCGGGACAGGGGAGAAATGAGCAGTTCTTC.

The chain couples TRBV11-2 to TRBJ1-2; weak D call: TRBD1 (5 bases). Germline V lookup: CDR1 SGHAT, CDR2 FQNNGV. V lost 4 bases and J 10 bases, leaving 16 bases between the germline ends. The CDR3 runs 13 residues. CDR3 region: CASSSTFDSTYTF. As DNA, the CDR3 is TGTGCCAGCAGCTCTACTTTTGACAGCACCTACACCTTC.

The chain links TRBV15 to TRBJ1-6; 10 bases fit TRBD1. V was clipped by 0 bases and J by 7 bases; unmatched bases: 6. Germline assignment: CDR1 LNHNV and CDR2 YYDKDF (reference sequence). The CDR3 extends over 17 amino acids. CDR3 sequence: CATSRDPTGGRNSPLHF. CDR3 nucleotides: TGTGCCACCAGCAGAGATCCGACAGGGGGCAGAAATTCACCCCTCCACTTT.

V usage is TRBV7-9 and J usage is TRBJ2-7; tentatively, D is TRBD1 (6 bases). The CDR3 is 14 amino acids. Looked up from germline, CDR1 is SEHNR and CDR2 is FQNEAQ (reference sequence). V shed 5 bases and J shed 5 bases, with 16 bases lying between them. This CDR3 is CASSTKLQGDEQYV. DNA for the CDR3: TGTGCCAGCAGCACCAAATTACAGGGAGACGAGCAGTACGTC.

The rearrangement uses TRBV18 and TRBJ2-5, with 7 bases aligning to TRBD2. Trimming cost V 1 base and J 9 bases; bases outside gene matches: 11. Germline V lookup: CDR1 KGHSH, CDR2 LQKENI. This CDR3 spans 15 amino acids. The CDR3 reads CASSPLRGLQESQYF. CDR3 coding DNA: TGTGCCAGCTCACCACTACGGGGACTACAAGAATCCCAGTACTTC.